The 10 T cell receptor beta chains below come from one sample, sequenced in a study of blood T cell repertoires in COVID-19. The method was immunoSEQ multiplex PCR; TCRdb's version includes in-frame clones alone and lacks a portion of them. The table shows approximately 390,000 clones, with around 90% occurring only once. What was sequenced was peripheral blood. All receptors come from a man younger than 35 with active or convalescent COVID-19.

The chain recombines TRBV24-1 with TRBJ1-5, with 9 bases aligning to TRBD1. Germline CDR1 reads KGHDR; CDR2 reads SFDVKD. The trim removed 2 bases at V and 1 base at J, leaving 8 bases unmatched. The CDR3 runs 18 residues. The CDR3 reads CATSDSGQGIASNQPQHF. The CDR3 DNA is TGTGCCACCAGTGATTCCGGACAGGGGATCGCGAGCAATCAGCCCCAGCATTTT.

The chain carries TRBV7-9 and TRBJ1-5; possible D gene TRBD1, 5 bases. The CDR3 length is 18 residues. Between the trimmed V and J ends, which lost 3 bases and 2 bases, there was a span of 20 bases. In germline, CDR1 is SEHNR, CDR2 FQNEAQ (reference sequence). The CDR3 is CASSLVGQGHLGNQPQHF. CDR3 DNA sequence: TGTGCCAGCAGCTTGGTTGGTCAGGGCCACCTCGGCAATCAGCCCCAGCATTTT. The full variable domain, completed using reference TRBV7-9 and TRBJ1-5, is DTGVSQNPRHKITKRGQNVTFRCDPISEHNRLYWYRQTLGQGPEFLTYFQNEAQLEKSRLLSDRFSAERPKGSFSTLEIQRTEQGDSAMYLCASSLVGQGHLGNQPQHFGDGTRLSIL.

This chain uses TRBV7-9 with TRBJ2-7, with 8 bases that match TRBD2. CDR3 length: 14 amino acids. Germline loops: CDR1 SEHNR, CDR2 FQNEAQ (reference sequence). V lost 4 bases and J lost 4; bases outside the gene matches: 6. CDR3 sequence (DNA): TGTGCCAGCAGCTCAAGCGGGAGAAGGTACGAGCAGTACTTC. Translation: CASSSSGRRYEQYF.

The V and J genes are TRBV29-1 and TRBJ2-2; tentative D call: TRBD1 (6 bases). CDR3 length: 12 amino acids. CDR1 SQVTM and CDR2 ANQGSEA come from the germline V gene. Trimming removed 7 bases from V and 4 bases from J, with 10 bases in between. The DNA for the CDR3 is TGCAGCGCCGAACAGGGCACCGGGGAGCTGTTTTTT. Its translation is CSAEQGTGELFF.

This clone is a singleton in its sample. In DNA, the CDR3 is TGTGCCATCAGTGCAGGACTAGCCGGCTCCTACGAGCAGTACTTC. Amino acid sequence: CAISAGLAGSYEQYF. The chain carries TRBV10-3 and TRBJ2-7; 8 positions agree with TRBD2. The V gene end was trimmed by 4 bases and the J gene end by 0 bases; junction bases not matched to a gene: 5. The CDR3 has 15 residues. CDR1 is ENHRY and CDR2 is SYGVKD in the germline V gene.

The rearrangement uses TRBV9 and TRBJ2-2; 12 bases are a match to TRBD1. CDR1 SGDLS and CDR2 YYNGEE come from the germline V gene. The CDR3 spans 16 residues. V gave up 0 bases and J gave up 7 bases; unmatched junction bases: 4. CDR3 DNA sequence: TGTGCCAGCAGCGTAGTGGGACAGGGGGCGAACGGGGAGCTGTTTTTT. It codes for CASSVVGQGANGELFF.

The J gene is TRBJ1-1, the V gene TRBV28, with unresolved D. The V and J ends lost 3 bases and 1 base respectively, with 12 bases between them. Germline loops: CDR1 MDHEN, CDR2 SYDVKM. This CDR3 spans 15 amino acids. The CDR3 nucleotides are TGTGCCAGCAGTTTTCTGGAGGGTACGAACACTGAAGCTTTCTTT. It specifies CASSFLEGTNTEAFF.

The chain joins TRBV5-5 to TRBJ2-1; TRBD2 matches 10 bases. The germline CDR1 and CDR2 sequences are SGHKS and YYEKEE (reference sequence). This CDR3 has 17 residues. V trimming: 3 bases; J trimming: 7 bases; junction bases outside the gene matches: 13. CDR3 bases: TGTGCCAGCAGCTCGACGGGAGCGGGGGGGCTGGGGAATGAGCAGTTCTTC. This encodes CASSSTGAGGLGNEQFF.

V is TRBV7-9 and J is TRBJ2-2, with TRBD2 matching 11 bases. The CDR3 covers 20 residues. Germline-derived CDR1 and CDR2 are SEHNR and FQNEAQ (reference sequence). The J segment lost 5 bases and the V segment lost 5 bases, leaving 19 bases of the junction unmatched. CDR3 nucleotide sequence: TGTGCCAGCAGCACGAGGGACAGATTCCTAGCGGGAGGCAAAACCGGGGAGCTGTTTTTT. As protein: CASSTRDRFLAGGKTGELFF.

The chain carries TRBV6-6 and TRBJ1-1, with 7 bases identical to TRBD1. Trimming at V came to 6 bases and at J to 3 bases, leaving 7 bases not matched to a gene. This CDR3 has 14 amino acids. CDR1 MNHNY and CDR2 SVGAGI come from the germline V gene (reference sequence). CDR3 in amino acids: CASRRITGDTEAFF. The CDR3 region has the DNA TGTGCCAGCAGGCGAATTACAGGGGACACTGAAGCTTTCTTT.